A single sample is the source of the 20 T cell receptor beta chains below, sequenced in a study of cytomegalovirus exposure and HLA in healthy donors. With 60 Vbeta and 13 Jbeta primers, the PCR was carried out. The data were produced by immunoSEQ multiplex PCR, yet TCRdb's version contains in-frame clones alone and is incomplete. Counted here are about 150,000 clones, 70% to 80% occurring once; the ten biggest clones make up 3.5%. Source material: PBMCs. Receptors originate from a human donor in good health.

The chain joins TRBV30 to TRBJ2-6, with a tentative D call TRBD2 (6 bases). Looked up from germline, CDR1 is GTSNPN and CDR2 is SVGIG (reference sequence). This CDR3 is built from 16 residues. V lost 1 base and J 0 bases, leaving 10 bases between the germline ends. The DNA of the CDR3 is TGTGCCTGGAGTGAGGGACTTTACTCTGGGGCCAACGTCCTGACTTTC. It specifies CAWSEGLYSGANVLTF.

The chain uses TRBV10-3 and TRBJ1-5, with TRBD1 matching over 8 bases. The CDR3 sequence is 15 residues long. Unmatched junction bases numbered 9, after V lost 4 bases and J lost 7 bases. Germline CDR1 is ENHRY and CDR2 is SYGVKD. The CDR3 sequence is CAISVTGQGQQPQHF. CDR3 DNA sequence: TGTGCCATCAGTGTAACCGGACAGGGACAGCAGCCCCAGCATTTT.

V is TRBV11-2 and J is TRBJ2-1; 12 nucleotides match TRBD2. V trimming: 1 base; J trimming: 5 bases; junction bases outside the gene matches: 3. CDR3 length equals 16 residues. The V gene's germline CDR1 is SGHAT and CDR2 FQNNGV. The CDR3 DNA follows: TGTGCCAGCAGCTTAGGTAGGACTAGCGGGAACAATGAGCAGTTCTTC. It yields the protein CASSLGRTSGNNEQFF.

The rearrangement links TRBV5-4 to TRBJ2-1, with TRBD2 matching over 9 bases. V gave up 2 bases and J gave up 8 bases; unmatched junction bases: 8. CDR3 length equals 15 residues. The germline gives CDR1 SGHNT, CDR2 YYREEE (reference sequence). The CDR3 loop is CASSFPGTSLDEQFF. The CDR3 nucleotides read TGTGCCAGCAGCTTCCCCGGGACTAGCTTGGATGAGCAGTTCTTC.

V gene TRBV29-1 combines with J gene TRBJ2-1; 9 bases are shared with TRBD2. CDR3 length: 16 residues. J lost 4 bases, V lost 4 bases, and 11 bases had no gene match. Per the germline V gene, CDR1 is SQVTM and CDR2 is ANQGSEA. CDR3 in DNA: TGCAGCGTTGGCGGGGGGGCTTTTGGAGGTTACAATGAGCAGTTCTTC. Amino acid sequence: CSVGGGAFGGYNEQFF.

The chain links TRBV19 to TRBJ2-5, with a weak D call TRBD2 (5 bases). The CDR3 has 15 amino acids. The V end was cut by 4 bases, the J end by 4 bases, with 16 bases between. Germline V gene lookup returns CDR1 LNHDA and CDR2 SQIVND (reference sequence). Here the CDR3 reads CASSTQQSGGETQYF. The CDR3 DNA reads as TGTGCCAGTAGTACGCAACAAAGCGGAGGAGAGACCCAGTACTTC.

The chain uses TRBV7-6 and TRBJ2-5; D remains ambiguous. This CDR3 is built from 18 residues. From germline, CDR1 is SGHVS and CDR2 FNYEAQ. Deletions cut 5 bases from V and 5 bases from J, with 27 bases between. CDR3 coding DNA: TGTGCCAGCAGCGACCAGTTCGAGGTCGACCAAAACCTGGAGACCCAGTACTTC. Translating it yields CASSDQFEVDQNLETQYF.

J is TRBJ2-7 and V is TRBV5-6, with 10 nucleotides matching TRBD1. Per germline, CDR1 SGHDT and CDR2 YYEEEE. After removal of 4 bases from V and 3 bases from J, the junction contained 10 bases not matched to a gene. The CDR3 runs to 16 residues. The chain's CDR3 is CASSLLRTGGFYEQYF. The CDR3 nucleotides are TGTGCCAGCAGCCTTCTAAGGACAGGGGGTTTCTACGAGCAGTACTTC.

This chain joins TRBV28 and TRBJ1-2; D possibly corresponds to TRBD1 (5 bases). The CDR3 has 15 amino acids. Germline CDR1 is MDHEN and CDR2 is SYDVKM. V dropped 2 bases and J dropped 7 bases, with 17 bases sitting between them. CDR3 region: CASSLRSAGAGGYTF. In nucleotides, the CDR3 is TGTGCCAGCAGTTTACGGTCAGCTGGGGCCGGTGGCTACACCTTC.

This rearrangement joins TRBV5-6 to TRBJ2-7; 8 bases agree with TRBD2. V lost 0 bases to trimming and J lost 12 bases; unmatched junction nucleotides: 5. CDR1 SGHDT and CDR2 YYEEEE come from the germline V gene. The CDR3 consists of 12 residues. The CDR3 DNA is TGTGCCAGCAGCTTGGCCGGGGGGGCTTCGTACTTC. This gives the protein CASSLAGGASYF.

V usage is TRBV4-3 and J usage is TRBJ2-5; 7 bases match TRBD2. Germline V gene sequence: CDR1 LGHNA, CDR2 YSLEER. Unmatched junction bases numbered 7, after V lost 2 bases and J lost 4 bases. The CDR3 spans 15 residues. CDR3 sequence (DNA): TGCGCCAGCAGCCAACTAGCGGCCCCTCTAGAGACCCAGTACTTC. This translates into CASSQLAAPLETQYF.

As concerns this clone: The same CDR3 can be traced to other DNA sequences in this sample. This chain links TRBV4-3 with TRBJ2-2; 7 bases map to TRBD2. Trimming at V came to 0 bases and at J to 4 bases, leaving 2 bases not matched to a gene. The CDR3 is 15 residues long. The V gene's germline CDR1 is LGHNA and CDR2 YSLEER. The CDR3 nucleotides read TGCGCCAGCAGCCAAGATTCTAGCGGCACCGGGGAGCTGTTTTTT. Amino acid sequence: CASSQDSSGTGELFF.

V gene TRBV5-4 combines with J gene TRBJ1-3, with 8 positions matching TRBD1. This CDR3 has 16 residues. V trimming: 4 bases; J trimming: 6 bases; junction bases outside the gene matches: 12. CDR1 SGHNT and CDR2 YYREEE come from the germline V gene (reference sequence). The CDR3 bases are TGTGCCAGCAGCCCCGGACAGGGAAGGACGGCAAACACCATATATTTT. It is translated as CASSPGQGRTANTIYF.

CDR3 DNA: TGTGCCAGCGCCGGCGGAGTACAGGCTACTTTCGAGCAGTACTTC. It yields the protein CASAGGVQATFEQYF. The chain uses TRBV7-8 and TRBJ2-7, with D maybe TRBD1 (5 bases). This CDR3 has 15 amino acids. Germline CDR1 is SGHVS and CDR2 is FQNEAQ. V was cut by 8 bases and J by 6 bases, with 23 bases left in between.

This clone was picked up a small number of times. The J gene is TRBJ1-1, the V gene TRBV18, with TRBD1 matching over 7 bases. CDR1 and CDR2 (germline): KGHSH, LQKENI. Trimming cost V 0 bases and J 0 bases; bases outside gene matches: 4. The CDR3 spans 16 residues. The CDR3 DNA reads as TGTGCCAGCTCACCACCGTCGACAGGGATGAACACTGAAGCTTTCTTT. It yields the protein CASSPPSTGMNTEAFF.

In its sample, this clone was seen a few times. CDR3 loop: CASSTGTGGADEKLFF. The CDR3 bases are TGTGCCAGCAGTACCGGGACAGGGGGCGCCGATGAAAAACTGTTTTTT. This chain connects TRBV5-6 to TRBJ1-4; 12 bases are a match to TRBD1. The germline gives CDR1 SGHDT, CDR2 YYEEEE. J was trimmed by 6 bases and V by 5 bases; bases with no gene match: 8. This CDR3 comprises 16 residues. The full variable domain, its missing parts supplied by reference TRBV5-6 and TRBJ1-4, is DAGVTQSPTHLIKTRGQQVTLRCSPKSGHDTVSWYQQALGQGPQFIFQYYEEEERQRGNFPDRFSGHQFPNYSSELNVNALLLGDSALYLCASSTGTGGADEKLFFGSGTQLSVL.

The CDR3: CASSLRTAQETQYF. CDR3 coding DNA: TGTGCCAGCAGTTTACGGACAGCACAAGAGACCCAGTACTTC. J is TRBJ2-5 and V is TRBV28; D may be TRBD1 (6 bases). Trimming took off 2 bases at V and 2 bases at J, with 9 bases between the two ends. The CDR3 runs 14 residues. Germline CDR1 MDHEN, CDR2 SYDVKM.

The chain couples TRBV12-5 to TRBJ2-3; the match to TRBD1 covers 7 bases. J gave up 6 bases and V 3 bases, and 6 bases lay outside the gene matches. CDR1 and CDR2 (germline): LGHNT, FRNRAP. CDR3 length: 14 residues. CDR3 DNA sequence: TGTGCTAGTGGTTTCGACAGGGCGGCGGATACGCAGTATTTT. Residues: CASGFDRAADTQYF.

The chain uses TRBV6-4 and TRBJ2-5; 14 bases map to TRBD2. The CDR3 runs to 17 residues. J gave up 5 bases and V 2 bases, and 7 bases lay outside the gene matches. Germline CDR1 is MRHNA and CDR2 is SNTAGT. The CDR3 protein is CASSDGTSGGGTETQYF. The CDR3 region has the DNA TGTGCCAGCAGTGACGGGACTAGCGGGGGAGGGACGGAGACCCAGTACTTC.

The chain carries TRBV6-6 and TRBJ1-6, with 7 bases matching TRBD1. The CDR3 is 16 amino acids. V lost 6 bases, J lost 1 base, and 6 bases stayed unmatched. The germline CDR1 and CDR2 sequences are MNHNY and SVGAGI (reference sequence). The chain's CDR3 is CASRIYRGSYNSPLHF. The CDR3 bases are TGTGCCAGCAGGATCTACAGGGGATCCTATAATTCACCCCTCCACTTT.